This T cell receptor (beta chain) was sequenced in a study of OX40 agonist ivuxolimab in advanced cancers. CDR1 is GTSNPN, CDR2 SVGIG, per germline (reference sequence). CDR3 length: 16 residues. Trimming took 1 base from V and 0 from J, leaving 12 bases between them. Assay: immunoSEQ multiplex PCR; the TCRdb copy retains only in-frame clones and omits some. The top ten hold 23% of the sample, which has 35,000 to 45,000 clones, 82% seen once. The sample in question was CD4+ or CD8+ T cells sorted from blood, obtained in a trial of the OX40 agonist ivuxolimab. The gene calls are TRBV30 and TRBJ1-4; D is unresolved. The receptor was derived from an adult with an advanced solid tumor such as melanoma, head and neck, liver or kidney cancer. The CDR3 DNA reads as TGTGCCTGGAGTGGGGCCTATGACCCAACTAATGAAAAACTGTTTTTT. Its translation is CAWSGAYDPTNEKLFF.